Listed below are T cell receptor beta chains from one sample, sequenced in a study of T-cell memory formation after mild COVID-19. Each CDR3 protein is one row after TCRdb ran MiXCR on the 5' RACE reads. The sample includes 120,000 or so distinct CDR3 sequences, approximately 15% of them seen just once. Material: PBMCs or a T cell subset sorted from them (not recorded which). These receptors were taken from a young man who had mild COVID-19 (a few samples of this study predate the infection). Cell type and time point are not known. CDR3s include the opening cysteine and the closing phenylalanine or tryptophan. A D gene is named only where the DNA matches it firmly. The size of a clone is reported for some rows only, either as once, few or many, or as a class for expanded clones.

J gene,clone size,D gene,V gene,CDR3 DNA,CDR3 protein
TRBJ2-5,few,.,TRBV5-1,TGCGCTAGCATGAGCGGATTACAAGAGACCCAGTACTTC,CASMSGLQETQYF
TRBJ2-7,few,.,TRBV5-1,TGCGCCAGCAGCCCCTACATAGCAGGCTCCTACGAGCAGTACTTC,CASSPYIAGSYEQYF
TRBJ1-3,.,.,TRBV6-6,TGTGCCAGCAGTCGCCCCAGGGGATCTGGAAACACCATATATTTT,CASSRPRGSGNTIYF
TRBJ2-4,few,TRBD1,TRBV11-2,TGTGCCAGCAGCCACGGGGACAGCCGGAACATTCAGTACTTC,CASSHGDSRNIQYF
TRBJ2-3,few,.,TRBV5-1,TGCGCCAGCAATCGAGTCGAATTGGGCACAGATACGCAGTATTTT,CASNRVELGTDTQYF
TRBJ2-3,.,TRBD2,TRBV14,TGTGCCAGCAGCCAAACTAGCGGGGGGGCAGATACGCAGTATTTT,CASSQTSGGADTQYF
TRBJ2-1,.,TRBD2,TRBV3-1,TGTGCCAGCAGCCAGGTAGCGGGGGCGGGAAATGAGCAGTTCTTC,CASSQVAGAGNEQFF
TRBJ1-4,once,.,TRBV2,TGTGCCAGCAATGGGTATAGCGGTGAAAAACTGTTTTTT,CASNGYSGEKLFF
TRBJ1-4,.,.,TRBV9,TGTGCCAGCAGCCGCGAGTCTCTCCGCGGGGATGAAAAACTGTTTTTT,CASSRESLRGDEKLFF
TRBJ1-2,few,.,TRBV29-1,TGCAGCGTTGAAGCTGGCAGGAACTATGGCTACACCTTC,CSVEAGRNYGYTF
TRBJ1-5,.,TRBD1,TRBV29-1,TGCAGCGTCACGACAGGGGGCGGTCAGCCCCAGCATTTT,CSVTTGGGQPQHF
TRBJ1-1,.,.,TRBV12-3/TRBV12-4,TGTGCCAGCACTCTAGGATCGGGCACTGAAGCTTTCTTT,CASTLGSGTEAFF
TRBJ1-5,.,TRBD1,TRBV19,TGTGCCAGTAGCCTACAGGGGTTTAGCAATCAGCCCCAGCATTTT,CASSLQGFSNQPQHF
TRBJ1-6,.,.,TRBV7-2,TGTGCCAGCAGCTTGGGAAACGCACTGTCACCCCTCCACTTT,CASSLGNALSPLHF
TRBJ1-1,.,.,TRBV5-6,TGTGCCAGCAGCCCCGCAGGGGTTGAAGCTTTCTTT,CASSPAGVEAFF
TRBJ1-2,.,.,TRBV4-3,TGCGCCAGCAGCCAATCAGGAAGTGGCTACACCTTC,CASSQSGSGYTF
TRBJ2-5,.,.,TRBV18,TGTGCCAGCTCACGTCCTGGGGCCCAAGAGACCCAGTACTTC,CASSRPGAQETQYF
TRBJ2-7,few,.,TRBV4-1,TGCGCCAGCAGCCAAGGCGGGACCTCCGCCTACGAGCAGTACTTC,CASSQGGTSAYEQYF
TRBJ1-2,few,.,TRBV5-1,TGCGCCAGCAGCTCGGGGCAGGGAACCTATGGCTACACCTTC,CASSSGQGTYGYTF
TRBJ2-7,few,.,TRBV5-1,TGCGCCAGCAGCTACCTCCCAGTGGAAGGTAACGAGCAGTACTTC,CASSYLPVEGNEQYF
TRBJ2-3,.,TRBD2,TRBV4-3,TGCGCCAGCAGCCCCGGGCCGGGGGGGGCAGATACGCAGTATTTT,CASSPGPGGADTQYF
TRBJ1-2,.,.,TRBV24-1,TGTGCCACCAGTGATTTGATTGGCTACACCTTC,CATSDLIGYTF
TRBJ2-1,.,.,TRBV5-1,TGCGCCAGCAGCCTAGGAGACAGCTCCTACAATGAGCAGTTCTTC,CASSLGDSSYNEQFF
TRBJ2-7,few,.,TRBV6-1,TGTGCCAGCAGTGGATTACTAGCCGAGCAGTACTTC,CASSGLLAEQYF
TRBJ2-5,few,TRBD2,TRBV24-1,TGTGCCACCAGCGGGGGGGCCGGGGAGACCCAGTACTTC,CATSGGAGETQYF
TRBJ2-3,medium-sized,TRBD2,TRBV5-1,TGCGCCAGCAGCATCATAGCGGGAGGGGATACGCAGTATTTT,CASSIIAGGDTQYF
TRBJ2-2,.,.,TRBV7-2,TGTGCCAGCAGCCCTTACTCCGGGGAGCTGTTTTTT,CASSPYSGELFF
TRBJ1-2,few,.,TRBV6-5,TGTGCCAGCAGAGGCCGCATATCCGGCTACACCTTC,CASRGRISGYTF
TRBJ2-1,.,TRBD1,TRBV7-9,TGTGCCAGCAACCGACTCCAGGGGGACAATGAGCAGTTCTTC,CASNRLQGDNEQFF
TRBJ2-1,.,.,TRBV30,TGTGCCTGGAGCGGGACAGTAGCGGTCAATGAGCAGTTCTTC,CAWSGTVAVNEQFF
TRBJ2-5,few,.,TRBV20-1,TGCAGTGCTAGAGAGGCCCTAGCTGTGGAGACCCAGTACTTC,CSAREALAVETQYF
TRBJ2-3,few,TRBD1,TRBV7-2,TGTGCCAGCAGCAGTCGGGACAGCCGCACAGATACGCAGTATTTT,CASSSRDSRTDTQYF
TRBJ2-5,few,.,TRBV4-1,TGCGCCAGCAGCCAAGGGGCGGGAGAGACCCAGTACTTC,CASSQGAGETQYF
TRBJ2-5,.,TRBD2,TRBV29-1,TGCAGCGGAACTAGCGGGCAAGAGACCCAGTACTTC,CSGTSGQETQYF
TRBJ2-7,medium-sized,.,TRBV6-4,TGTGCCAGCAGTGACATCGGAGACAGTCACGAGCAGTACTTC,CASSDIGDSHEQYF
TRBJ2-2,many,.,TRBV7-2,TGTGCCAGCAGTTACTACACCGGGGAGCTGTTTTTT,CASSYYTGELFF
TRBJ2-3,few,TRBD2,TRBV7-2,TGTGCCAGCAGGGTAGCGGGGGGCACAGATACGCAGTATTTT,CASRVAGGTDTQYF
TRBJ2-2,.,.,TRBV19,TGTGCCAGTAGTATGCGGGCCACGTACTCGAACACCGGGGAGCTGTTTTTT,CASSMRATYSNTGELFF
TRBJ2-2,.,.,TRBV5-1,TGCGCCAGCAGACCCTTTACAGGGAGCGGGAACACCGGGGAGCTGTTTTTT,CASRPFTGSGNTGELFF
TRBJ1-1,few,.,TRBV6-5,TGTGCCAGCAGTTATGTGGCAGGGGCCGGCACTGAAGCTTTCTTT,CASSYVAGAGTEAFF
TRBJ2-7,few,.,TRBV6-6,TGTGCCAGCAGTTACTTATTCGGGGGCGAGCAGTACTTC,CASSYLFGGEQYF
TRBJ1-2,.,.,TRBV6-5,TGTGCCAGCAGTTACCATCAGGGCAGCCCCAACTATGGCTACACCTTC,CASSYHQGSPNYGYTF
TRBJ2-7,few,.,TRBV12-3/TRBV12-4,TGTGCCAGCAGGCTCAGGGCCGCATCCTACGAGCAGTACTTC,CASRLRAASYEQYF
TRBJ2-3,few,TRBD2,TRBV7-2,TGTGCCAGCAGCCCACTAGCGGGGGTTGTAGATACGCAGTATTTT,CASSPLAGVVDTQYF
TRBJ1-4,few,.,TRBV19,TGTGCCAGTAGTACCGACAGTAATGAAAAACTGTTTTTT,CASSTDSNEKLFF
TRBJ2-2,.,TRBD2,TRBV5-6,TGTGCCAGCAGCTTGTTCGGTCCTAGCGGGGGGACCGGGACCGGGGAGCTGTTTTTT,CASSLFGPSGGTGTGELFF
TRBJ1-1,few,.,TRBV7-2,TGTGCCAGCAGCCCACAACGTGGGAACACTGAAGCTTTCTTT,CASSPQRGNTEAFF
TRBJ2-3,once,.,TRBV24-1,TGTGCCACCAGTGTCGCAGGTACCACAGATACGCAGTATTTT,CATSVAGTTDTQYF
TRBJ2-7,few,.,TRBV20-1,TGCAGTGCTAGCGGGTGGACCTACGAGCAGTACTTC,CSASGWTYEQYF
TRBJ2-1,.,.,TRBV18,TGTGCCAGCTCACCACAGGGGAGTACCTACAATGAGCAGTTCTTC,CASSPQGSTYNEQFF
TRBJ2-2,few,TRBD1,TRBV5-1,TGCGCCAGCAGCGACGGGACAGGGGTCACCGGGGAGCTGTTTTTT,CASSDGTGVTGELFF
TRBJ2-1,few,TRBD2,TRBV5-1,TGCGCCAGCAGCATAGACGCACTAGCGCTTGAGCAGTTCTTC,CASSIDALALEQFF
TRBJ2-1,.,TRBD1,TRBV10-2,TGCGCCAGCGCCGACAGGGACGATGATGAGCAGTTCTTC,CASADRDDDEQFF
TRBJ2-7,few,.,TRBV20-1,TGCAGTGCTAGAAGGGACCGCTCCTACGAGCAGTACTTC,CSARRDRSYEQYF
TRBJ2-5,few,.,TRBV6-5,TGTGCCAGCAGTTACTGGGAGAAGGAGACCCAGTACTTC,CASSYWEKETQYF
TRBJ1-1,.,.,TRBV20-1,TGCAGTGCCCCGGATGGTAAGACTGAAGCTTTCTTT,CSAPDGKTEAFF
TRBJ1-1,.,.,TRBV12-3/TRBV12-4,TGTGCCAGCAGTTTGTGGGACACTGAAGCTTTCTTT,CASSLWDTEAFF